A single sample gave rise to the 9 T cell receptor beta chains below, sequenced in a study of beta chain features in type 1 diabetes. All of the isolated RNA was reverse transcribed, so expressed TCRB transcripts were sequenced. TCRdb's copy holds only in-frame clones and misses some; the assay was immunoSEQ multiplex PCR. The sample includes about 160,000 clones, around 8.4% of them seen just once. Findings and limits, study-wide: Type 1 diabetes patients had TCRB CDR3s that were shorter (moderately but significantly so) in all four CD4+ subsets.

No antigen has been identified for these receptors. Sample: central memory CD4+ T cells from blood. These receptors were taken from a woman younger than 35 with type 1 diabetes.

Only a few counts were recorded for this clone. The junction and the germline gene differ at one end; a read error may be behind it. The chain uses TRBV23-1 and TRBJ2-7, with 8 bases that match TRBD1. TRBV23-1 is identified as an open reading frame with a role that is uncertain. This CDR3 contains 14 residues. The CDR3: CASSQLTGAYGQYF. The DNA of the CDR3 is TGCGCCAGCAGTCAACTGACAGGGGCTTACGGGCAGTACTTC.

This clone appeared a few times. V and J are TRBV7-9 and TRBJ1-3; a weak D match, TRBD1 (6 bases). This CDR3 has 11 amino acids. Deletions cut 3 bases from V and 9 bases from J, with 6 bases between. Germline values: CDR1 SEHNR, CDR2 FQNEAQ (reference sequence). Here the CDR3 reads CASSLGATIYF. The CDR3, as DNA: TGTGCCAGCAGCTTGGGGGCCACCATATATTTT.

The chain carries TRBV19 and TRBJ2-1; D not certain. Germline V gene sequence: CDR1 LNHDA, CDR2 SQIVND (reference sequence). The CDR3 totals 12 residues. V was cut by 7 bases and J by 12 bases, with 16 bases left in between. CDR3 in amino acids: CASTPSSGVQFF. The CDR3 DNA reads as TGTGCCAGTACCCCATCTTCCGGAGTGCAGTTCTTC.

The chain recombines TRBV4-3 with TRBJ2-3; TRBD2 aligns across 7 bases. CDR1 is LGHNA and CDR2 is YSLEER in the germline V gene. There are 15 residues in the CDR3. J gave up 7 bases and V 0 bases, and 7 bases lay outside the gene matches. The CDR3 DNA sequence: TGCGCCAGCAGCCAAGAGGCGGCTAGCGGCAATACGCAGTATTTT. It codes for CASSQEAASGNTQYF.

The chain uses TRBV2 and TRBJ1-6, with TRBD1 matching 7 bases. The J segment lost 9 bases and the V segment lost 7 bases, leaving 9 bases of the junction unmatched. CDR1 and CDR2 (germline): SNHLY, FYNNEI. The CDR3 has 14 amino acids. CDR3 bases: TGTGCCAGCAAGCCCGACAGGGATCCTTCACCCCTCCACTTT. Amino acids: CASKPDRDPSPLHF.

This chain joins TRBV30 and TRBJ1-2; D may be TRBD1 (6 bases). Germline assignment: CDR1 GTSNPN and CDR2 SVGIG (reference sequence). With 1 base removed from V and 4 bases from J, the gap between germline ends came to 10 bases. CDR3 length equals 13 residues. CDR3 coding DNA: TGTGCCTGGAGTGCGGGGGGCAGCTATGGCTACACCTTC. Encoded protein: CAWSAGGSYGYTF.

This clone was counted between two and nine times. V gene TRBV5-6 combines with J gene TRBJ2-7; no clear D. Trimming took 4 bases from V and 4 from J, leaving 9 bases between them. The CDR3 runs to 12 residues. In germline, CDR1 is SGHDT, CDR2 YYEEEE. The CDR3 nucleotides read TGTGCCAGCAGCGCCGGTTTATACGAGCAGTACTTC. This encodes CASSAGLYEQYF. Full variable domain (outside the CDR3, taken from reference TRBV5-6 and TRBJ2-7): DAGVTQSPTHLIKTRGQQVTLRCSPKSGHDTVSWYQQALGQGPQFIFQYYEEEERQRGNFPDRFSGHQFPNYSSELNVNALLLGDSALYLCASSAGLYEQYFGPGTRLTVT.

CDR3 in DNA: TGTGCCAGCTCAAGAACGGGGACCCAGTACTTC. It encodes CASSRTGTQYF. The V call is TRBV7-9, the J call TRBJ2-5; D is unresolved. This CDR3 has 11 amino acids. CDR1 and CDR2 from the germline V gene are SEHNR and FQNEAQ (reference sequence). V lost 8 bases to trimming and J lost 7 bases, with 11 bases between them.

This clone turned up a few times. V usage is TRBV7-2 and J usage is TRBJ2-2; tentative D call: TRBD2 (6 bases). CDR3 size: 16 residues. Germline CDR1 is SGHTA and CDR2 is FQGNSA. The V end was cut by 6 bases, the J end by 5 bases, with 19 bases between. CDR3 DNA sequence: TGTGCCAGCAGGTGGGGTCCGGGAGATGGGACCGGGGAGCTGTTTTTT. As protein: CASRWGPGDGTGELFF.